This T cell receptor (beta chain) was obtained from a study of beta chain features in type 1 diabetes. Based on CD45RO/CCR7/CD25/CD127/CD95/CD27, CD4+ regulatory, stem cell-like memory, naive and central memory cells were sorted. This CDR3 spans 12 amino acids. V was clipped by 5 bases and J by 1 base, with 5 bases between them. In germline, CDR1 is SGHNT, CDR2 YENEEA. Investigators reverse transcribed all isolated RNA, so they sequenced expressed TCRB transcripts. The read count averaged roughly 4 million across naive, central memory and regulatory T cell samples. Libraries were prepared by immunoSEQ multiplex PCR; TCRdb keeps only in-frame clonotypes and omits some of them. In the table there are a few hundred thousand clones, around 13% of which are singletons. On this clone itself: Its antigen remains unidentified.

The study's findings and limits: Patients and controls would be equally affected if PCR favored shorter templates.

The sequence was collected from a young man in good health. The sample was central memory CD4+ T cells from blood. The V call is TRBV11-3, the J call TRBJ2-5; D unresolved. The CDR3 region has the DNA TGTGCCAGCAGCCCGACCCAAGAGACCCAGTACTTC. Translating gives CASSPTQETQYF.